A single sample gave rise to the 18 T cell receptor beta chains below, sequenced in a study of blood T cell repertoires in COVID-19. Generated by immunoSEQ multiplex PCR, the TCRdb table keeps only in-frame clones and is missing some. The sample holds 170,000 or so clones, 75% to 90% seen once. Sequenced: peripheral blood. The receptors derive from a woman aged 60-75 years with acute or convalescent COVID-19.

This chain uses TRBV18 with TRBJ2-7, with D perhaps matching TRBD1 (5 bases). V dropped 7 bases and J dropped 0 bases, with 10 bases sitting between them. Germline CDR1 is KGHSH and CDR2 is LQKENI. The CDR3 has 13 amino acids. CDR3 in amino acids: CASFRVSSYEQYF. In DNA form, the CDR3 reads TGTGCCAGCTTCAGGGTTAGCTCCTACGAGCAGTACTTC. The full variable domain, rest sourced from reference TRBV18 and TRBJ2-7, is NAGVMQNPRHLVRRRGQEARLRCSPMKGHSHVYWYRQLPEEGLKFMVYLQKENIIDESGMPKERFSAEFPKEGPSILRIQQVVRGDSAAYFCASFRVSSYEQYFGPGTRLTVT.

The V call is TRBV27, the J call TRBJ2-5; TRBD1 matches at 8 bases. Per germline, CDR1 MNHEY and CDR2 SMNVEV (reference sequence). The CDR3 covers 23 residues. V lost 1 base, J lost 1 base, and 26 bases stayed unmatched. CDR3 amino acids: CASSLFLPRQGTLTRGIQETQYF. Written as DNA, the CDR3 is TGTGCCAGCAGTTTATTCCTCCCCCGACAGGGGACTTTGACTAGAGGCATCCAAGAGACCCAGTACTTC.

This rearrangement joins TRBV6-5 to TRBJ2-1; 7 nucleotides align to TRBD1. Germline V lookup: CDR1 MNHEY, CDR2 SVGAGI. V was clipped by 6 bases and J by 12 bases; unmatched bases: 11. The CDR3 contains 13 residues. The CDR3 is CASRSTGTRGQFF. The CDR3 DNA reads as TGTGCCAGCAGGTCGACAGGGACCCGCGGGCAGTTCTTC.

The J gene is TRBJ1-2, the V gene TRBV9, with TRBD1 as a possible D gene (6 bases). In germline, CDR1 is SGDLS, CDR2 YYNGEE. The V gene lost 2 bases and the J gene lost 4 bases, with 15 bases spanning the gap. There are 15 residues in the CDR3. CDR3 nucleotide sequence: TGTGCCAGCAGCGTCACAGGGTCGGGCGGCTATGGCTACACCTTC. It translates to CASSVTGSGGYGYTF.

This clone was seen more than once but under ten times. This rearrangement joins TRBV18 to TRBJ2-2; no clear D. Trimming removed 5 bases from V and 0 bases from J, with 7 bases in between. The CDR3 runs to 14 residues. CDR1 and CDR2 (germline): KGHSH, LQKENI. CDR3 protein: CASSIDSNTGELFF. DNA of the CDR3: TGTGCCAGCTCAATAGATTCGAACACCGGGGAGCTGTTTTTT.

The V and J genes are TRBV7-8 and TRBJ1-5, with D unclear. Germline assignment: CDR1 SGHVS and CDR2 FQNEAQ. This CDR3 region has 16 residues. V gave up 4 bases and J gave up 0 bases, with 13 bases separating them. The CDR3 bases are TGTGCCAGCAGCTCGCCGACGGGGAATAGCAATCAGCCCCAGCATTTT. It translates to CASSSPTGNSNQPQHF. Full variable domain (missing parts from reference TRBV7-8 and TRBJ1-5): GAGVSQSPRYKVAKRGQDVALRCDPISGHVSLFWYQQALGQGPEFLTYFQNEAQLDKSGLPSDRFFAERPEGSVSTLKIQRTQQEDSAVYLCASSSPTGNSNQPQHFGDGTRLSIL.

This clone has a handful of counts. The rearrangement links TRBV6-5 to TRBJ1-2; TRBD1 matches 7 bases. Germline CDR1 reads MNHEY; CDR2 reads SVGAGI. The CDR3 spans 16 residues. Trimming at V came to 2 bases and at J to 4 bases, leaving 10 bases not matched to a gene. CDR3 loop: CASSYRGTVSIYGYTF. The CDR3 coding sequence is TGTGCCAGCAGTTACCGGGGGACAGTTTCGATCTATGGCTACACCTTC.

This clone has more than one count but fewer than ten. The chain employs TRBV4-2 and TRBJ1-2; D is uncertain. The CDR3 covers 13 residues. V gave up 1 base and J gave up 3 bases, with 6 bases separating them. Germline V gives CDR1 LGHNA, CDR2 YNFKEQ. The CDR3 DNA is TGTGCCAGCAGCCAAGGGCCAGACTATGGCTACACCTTC. It yields the protein CASSQGPDYGYTF.

This sequence joins TRBV2 and TRBJ1-1, with D possibly matching TRBD1 (6 bases). CDR1 is SNHLY, CDR2 FYNNEI, per germline. Deletions cut 6 bases from V and 7 bases from J, with 15 bases between. This CDR3 is 13 amino acids long. This chain's CDR3 is CASRTGGGFEAFF. The DNA for the CDR3 is TGTGCCAGCAGAACCGGGGGGGGCTTTGAAGCTTTCTTT.

V is TRBV6-2 or TRBV6-3 and J is TRBJ2-1; TRBD2 aligns across 16 bases. After removal of 5 bases from V and 8 bases from J, the junction contained 9 bases not matched to a gene. Germline assignment: CDR1 MNHEY and CDR2 SVGEGT. The CDR3 extends over 17 amino acids. This chain's CDR3 is CASSHLGTSGGVDEQFF. The DNA for the CDR3 is TGTGCCAGCAGTCACCTCGGGACTAGCGGGGGGGTAGATGAGCAGTTCTTC.

V and J are TRBV9 and TRBJ1-5, with TRBD1 matching over 7 bases. This CDR3 is built from 15 residues. The V gene's germline CDR1 is SGDLS and CDR2 YYNGEE. The V and J ends lost 4 bases and 3 bases, in that order; junction bases with no gene match: 7. CDR3 sequence reads: CASSLSGQSNQPQHF. The CDR3 nucleotides read TGTGCCAGCAGCCTATCGGGACAGTCCAATCAGCCCCAGCATTTT.

The rearrangement uses TRBV19 and TRBJ1-1; 7 bases align to TRBD1. The CDR3 runs 12 residues. CDR1 LNHDA and CDR2 SQIVND come from the germline V gene (reference sequence). Trimming took 10 bases from V and 1 from J; bases not matched to a gene: 3. CDR3 nucleotides: TGTGCCACCAGGACAGGGAACACTGAAGCTTTCTTT. Translation: CATRTGNTEAFF. Drawing the rest from reference TRBV19 and TRBJ1-1, the complete variable domain is DGGITQSPKYLFRKEGQNVTLSCEQNLNHDAMYWYRQDPGQGLRLIYYSQIVNDFQKGDIAEGYSVSREKKESFPLTVTSAQKNPTAFYLCATRTGNTEAFFGQGTRLTVV.

This clone occurred a few times. The V and J genes are TRBV6-5 and TRBJ1-2, with 7 bases lining up with TRBD1. Looked up from germline, CDR1 is MNHEY and CDR2 is SVGAGI. Trimming cost V 6 bases and J 3 bases; bases outside gene matches: 4. This CDR3 spans 13 amino acids. The CDR3 DNA reads TGTGCCAGCAGACCCCAGGGGGACTATGGCTACACCTTC. This sequence encodes CASRPQGDYGYTF.

The sample holds one count of this clone. This chain joins TRBV6-5 and TRBJ1-3, with D perhaps matching TRBD1 (5 bases). The V gene lost 8 bases and the J gene lost 0 bases, with 8 bases spanning the gap. Germline CDR1 MNHEY, CDR2 SVGAGI. This CDR3 comprises 13 residues. CDR3 bases: TGTGCCAGCGGGGGGAGCTCTGGAAACACCATATATTTT. Its protein is CASGGSSGNTIYF.

In its sample, this clone was seen a few times. This sequence joins TRBV6-4 and TRBJ1-5, with TRBD1 matching over 7 bases. The CDR3 spans 16 residues. Looked up from germline, CDR1 is MRHNA and CDR2 is SNTAGT. V shed 4 bases, J shed 0 bases, and the junction held 6 bases outside the gene matches. CDR3 amino acids: CASSVGQEYSNQPQHF. The DNA of the CDR3 is TGTGCCAGCAGTGTCGGACAGGAGTATAGCAATCAGCCCCAGCATTTT.

Here the CDR3 reads CASSRDRVEKLFF. The CDR3 DNA is TGTGCCAGCAGCCGGGACAGGGTTGAAAAACTGTTTTTT. The chain combines TRBV28 with TRBJ1-4, with TRBD1 identical over 9 bases. Germline assignment: CDR1 MDHEN and CDR2 SYDVKM. The CDR3 spans 13 residues. V was pared by 6 bases and J by 7 bases, with 3 bases of the junction left unmatched.

This chain uses TRBV19 with TRBJ2-7; D unclear. The CDR3 has 16 residues. Looked up from germline, CDR1 is LNHDA and CDR2 is SQIVND (reference sequence). V lost 1 base to trimming and J lost 4 bases, with 17 bases between them. For the CDR3, the DNA is TGTGCCAGTAGTATAGGGTCGACGGCAGCCAGGTACGAGCAGTACTTC. It codes for CASSIGSTAARYEQYF.

The rearrangement links TRBV21-1 to TRBJ2-7; TRBD1, the D gene given by the table, was not confirmed from the DNA. TRBV21-1 is designated a pseudogene. The CDR3 extends over 15 amino acids. This CDR3 reads CASSKVRTGGLEQYF. Here the CDR3 DNA reads TGTGCCAGCAGCAAAGTAAGGACAGGGGGCCTCGAGCAGTACTTC.